The present TCR beta chain was sequenced within a study of blood T cell repertoires in COVID-19. Study in general: Samples of COVID-19 (acute and convalescent) were obtained from the United States, Italy and Spain. PBMCs, B-cell-depleted T cells, or T cells were the source of the cDNA or gDNA that made up the material.

Germline CDR1 reads SGDLS; CDR2 reads YYNGEE. Trimming removed 0 bases at V and 3 bases at J, with 13 bases between. This CDR3 has 15 residues. The data were produced by immunoSEQ multiplex PCR, yet TCRdb's version contains in-frame clones alone and is incomplete. The data show about 120,000 clones, roughly 84% seen once. This clonotype was obtained from a man in his sixties with acute or convalescent COVID-19. The V call is TRBV9, the J call TRBJ2-7, with D unclear. Sequencing input: peripheral blood. The CDR3 coding sequence is TGTGCCAGCAGCGTAGGGAGCCGCCCGGACTACGAGCAGTACTTC. Translation: CASSVGSRPDYEQYF.